This is a list of T cell receptor beta chains from one sample in a study of cytomegalovirus exposure and HLA in healthy donors. Some clones are missing from TCRdb's copy, which holds only in-frame ones; the method was immunoSEQ multiplex PCR. Seen here are about 140,000 clones, just under 85% observed once, and the top ten hold roughly 1.9%. The sequenced material came from PBMCs. These receptors were taken from a woman aged 40 to 55 in good health and CMV-seronegative. Each CDR3 is given with its conserved first and last residue. The D gene is left open where the match is weak.

d_gene	v_gene	j_gene	CDR3nt	CDR3aa
NA	TRBV28	TRBJ1-5	TGTGCCAGCAGAAGTCCCGGAGGGGATCAGCCCCAGCATTTT	CASRSPGGDQPQHF
NA	TRBV19	TRBJ2-7	TGTGCCAGTAGTATGATTCAGGGTATAGGCGAGCAGTACTTC	CASSMIQGIGEQYF
NA	TRBV4-1	TRBJ2-7	TGCGCCAGCAGCCGCGGAACTGTAGGTGCCGCGGCCTACGAGCAGTACTTC	CASSRGTVGAAAYEQYF
TRBD1	TRBV19	TRBJ1-5	TGTGGTAGGAACAGGGGAATAGGTCAGCCCCAGCATTTT	CGRNRGIGQPQHF
NA	TRBV21-1	TRBJ2-6	TGTGCCAGCAGCAAACGACCGGGGTCTGGGGCCAACGTCCTGACTTTC	CASSKRPGSGANVLTF
NA	TRBV28	TRBJ1-1	TGTGCCAGCAGTTATCGCTACCCCCCTGAAGCTTTCTTT	CASSYRYPPEAFF
TRBD1	TRBV4-1	TRBJ2-7	TGCGCCAGCAGCCCCCGGGACAGCTACTACGAGCAGTACTTC	CASSPRDSYYEQYF
TRBD1	TRBV28	TRBJ1-2	TGTGCCAGCAGCCCTCCACAGGGCACAGGGGGTGATGAGGGATATGGCTACACCTTC	CASSPPQGTGGDEGYGYTF
NA	TRBV7-9	TRBJ1-1	TGTGCCAGCAGCTCCCCGAGAGCTGAAGCTTTCTTT	CASSSPRAEAFF
NA	TRBV5-1	TRBJ1-5	TGCGCCAGCAGCTTGGGGGGAGGCGAGCCCCAGCATTTT	CASSLGGGEPQHF